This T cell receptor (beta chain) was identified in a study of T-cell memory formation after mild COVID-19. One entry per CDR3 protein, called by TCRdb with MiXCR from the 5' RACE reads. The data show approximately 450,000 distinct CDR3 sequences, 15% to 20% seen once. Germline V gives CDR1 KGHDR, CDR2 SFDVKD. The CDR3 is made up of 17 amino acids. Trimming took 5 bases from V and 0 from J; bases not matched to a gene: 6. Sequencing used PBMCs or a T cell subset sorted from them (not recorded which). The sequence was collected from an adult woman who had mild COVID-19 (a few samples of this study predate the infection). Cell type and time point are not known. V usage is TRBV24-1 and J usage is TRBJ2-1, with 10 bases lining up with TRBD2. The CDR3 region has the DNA TGTGCCACCAGTGGGGCTAGCGGGGGACTCTCCTACAATGAGCAGTTCTTC. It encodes CATSGASGGLSYNEQFF.